This TCR beta chain is drawn from a study of blood T cell repertoires in COVID-19. Overall study: Material from acute and convalescent COVID-19 was sourced from the United States, Italy and Spain. T cells, B-cell-depleted T cells, or PBMCs supplied cDNA or gDNA.

Residents of 20 to 25 US areas, aged about 18 to 89 years, made up the participants. This clone was seen a single time. Per the original data handling: Quantification of nucleated cells was approximated via reference gene primer amplification. Data came from immunoSEQ multiplex PCR; TCRdb stores just in-frame clones and leaves some out. The D gene and trimming were derived from the DNA, and the V and J assignments and clone size from that table. The sample yields 150,000 to 200,000 clones, approximately 78% seen once. This TCR was recovered from a woman in her fifties or sixties who had recovered from COVID-19. The sequencing input was PBMCs or T cells enriched from blood (not recorded which).

The CDR3 DNA reads TGCGCCAGCAGCCTGGAAGGACAGTATAATTCACCCCTCCACTTT. It codes for CASSLEGQYNSPLHF. This chain joins TRBV5-1 and TRBJ1-6, with D tentatively TRBD1 (6 bases). The CDR3 is 15 amino acids. Germline V gives CDR1 SGHRS, CDR2 YFSETQ. The V end lost 4 bases, the J end lost 4 bases, and 12 bases lay between the germline ends.